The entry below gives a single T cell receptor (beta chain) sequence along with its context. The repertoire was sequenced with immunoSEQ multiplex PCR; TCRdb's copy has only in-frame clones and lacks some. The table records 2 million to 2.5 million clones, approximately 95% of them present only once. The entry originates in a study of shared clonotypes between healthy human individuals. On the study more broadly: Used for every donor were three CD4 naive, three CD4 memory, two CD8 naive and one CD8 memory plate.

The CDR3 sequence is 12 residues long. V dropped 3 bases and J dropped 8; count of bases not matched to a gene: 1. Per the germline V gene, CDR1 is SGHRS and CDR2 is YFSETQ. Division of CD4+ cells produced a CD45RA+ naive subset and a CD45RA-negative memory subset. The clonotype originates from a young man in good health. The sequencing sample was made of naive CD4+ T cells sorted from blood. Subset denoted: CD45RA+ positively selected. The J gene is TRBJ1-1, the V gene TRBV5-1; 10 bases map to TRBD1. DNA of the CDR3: TGCGCCAGCAGCTGGGGACAGGGGGAAGCTTTCTTT. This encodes CASSWGQGEAFF.